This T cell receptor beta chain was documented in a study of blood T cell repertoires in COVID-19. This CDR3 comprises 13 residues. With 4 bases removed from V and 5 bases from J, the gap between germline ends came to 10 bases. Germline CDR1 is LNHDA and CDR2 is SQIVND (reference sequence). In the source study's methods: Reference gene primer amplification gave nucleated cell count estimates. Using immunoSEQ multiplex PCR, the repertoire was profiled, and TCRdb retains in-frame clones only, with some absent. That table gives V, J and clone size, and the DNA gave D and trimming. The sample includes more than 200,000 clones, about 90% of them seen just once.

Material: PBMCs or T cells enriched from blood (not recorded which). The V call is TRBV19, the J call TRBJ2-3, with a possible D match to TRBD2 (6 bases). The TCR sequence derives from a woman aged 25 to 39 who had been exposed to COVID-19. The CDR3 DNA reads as TGTGCCAGTAGTAGCGGGACTGGAGATACGCAGTATTTT. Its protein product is CASSSGTGDTQYF.